This TCR beta chain stems from a study of blood T cell repertoires in COVID-19. Overall study: Some COVID-19 samples were acute and others convalescent; all came from the United States, Italy and Spain.

Original handling: Estimated nucleated cell counts came from reference gene primer amplification. Libraries were prepared by immunoSEQ multiplex PCR; TCRdb keeps only in-frame clonotypes and omits some of them. V and J calls and clone size come straight from that table; D and trimming were deduced from the DNA. The sample includes tens of thousands of clones, 70% to 80% seen only once; the top ten take under 40%. Trimming removed 0 bases from V and 2 bases from J, with 17 bases in between. Germline lookup yields CDR1 SGHDN and CDR2 FVKESK. This CDR3 has 18 amino acids. Source material: peripheral blood. The gene calls are TRBV14 and TRBJ2-1; D is perhaps TRBD1 (6 bases). The sequence was collected from a woman between 65 and 79 years old with acute or convalescent COVID-19. The CDR3: CASSQERGWDLPYNEQFF. The DNA of the CDR3 is TGTGCCAGCAGCCAAGAAAGGGGGTGGGACCTACCCTACAATGAGCAGTTCTTC.